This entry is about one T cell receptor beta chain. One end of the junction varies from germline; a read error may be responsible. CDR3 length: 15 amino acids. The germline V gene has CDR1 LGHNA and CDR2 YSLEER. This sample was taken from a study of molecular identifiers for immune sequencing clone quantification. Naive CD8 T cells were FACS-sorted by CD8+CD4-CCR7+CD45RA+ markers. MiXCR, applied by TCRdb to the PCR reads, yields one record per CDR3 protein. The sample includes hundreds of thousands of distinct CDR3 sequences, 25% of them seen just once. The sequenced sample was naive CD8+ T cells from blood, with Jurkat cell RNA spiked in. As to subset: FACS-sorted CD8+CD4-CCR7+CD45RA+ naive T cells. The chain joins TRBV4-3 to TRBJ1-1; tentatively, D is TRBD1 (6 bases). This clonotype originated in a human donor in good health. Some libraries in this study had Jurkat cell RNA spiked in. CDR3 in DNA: TGCGCCAGCAGCCAAGAGGGCGGTGGGGGCACTGCAGCTTTCTTT. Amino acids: CASSQEGGGGTAAFF.